This record concerns one T cell receptor (beta chain) sequence. Its specificity is not known. The CDR3 is 10 amino acids. Germline lookup yields CDR1 SGDLS and CDR2 YYNGEE. V lost 7 bases and J lost 4, with 5 bases in between. Profiled with immunoSEQ multiplex PCR; TCRdb holds only in-frame clones, not every one. The repertoire consists of 250,000 to 350,000 clones, with roughly four fifths occurring once and the leading ten covering about 5%. This sample is drawn from a study of cytotoxic CD8 clonotypes in ibrutinib-treated CLL. Whole-study context: Enrolment comprised around 11 relapsed/refractory and around 15 treatment-naive patients; roughly 17 were IGHV unmutated. Investigators reported roughly 24 partial and 2 complete responses; after median approximately 63 months, approximately 15 patients remained remitted and approximately twelve progressed.

Findings of the study overall: The clonality went up when patients responded to ibrutinib and dropped back toward baseline at progression. Public clonotypes were seen rarely and were contracted or stable on treatment.

This specimen consisted of PBMCs, obtained at disease progression, from a patient treated with ibrutinib. The TCR sequence derives from a human donor with chronic lymphocytic leukemia. The V and J genes are TRBV9 and TRBJ1-1, with D unresolved. CDR3 DNA sequence: TGTGCCAGCGGAGGCACTGAAGCTTTCTTT. This encodes CASGGTEAFF. The whole variable domain, filled in from reference TRBV9 and TRBJ1-1, reads DSGVTQTPKHLITATGQRVTLRCSPRSGDLSVYWYQQSLDQGLQFLIQYYNGEERAKGNILERFSAQQFPDLHSELNLSSLELGDSALYFCASGGTEAFFGQGTRLTVV.